The next 16 T cell receptor beta chains were all read from a single sample in a study of immune cell composition in non-small cell lung cancer. Profiled with immunoSEQ multiplex PCR; TCRdb holds only in-frame clones, not every one. The profile covers over 2,500 clones, with approximately 73% appearing a single time and less than 20% taken by the ten largest. Sequencing used lung tumor tissue. These receptors originate from a human donor with non-small cell lung cancer.

This clone was seen a handful of times. The chain is built from TRBV7-3 and TRBJ1-1; no clear D. The length of the CDR3 is 13 residues. The germline V gene has CDR1 SGHTA and CDR2 FQGTGA. The V and J ends lost 3 bases and 1 base respectively, with 6 bases between them. The CDR3 sequence: CASSFNRNTEAFF. In DNA, the CDR3 is TGTGCCAGCAGCTTCAACAGGAACACTGAAGCTTTCTTT. The full variable domain, its missing parts supplied by reference TRBV7-3 and TRBJ1-1, is GAGVSQTPSNKVTEKGKYVELRCDPISGHTALYWYRQSLGQGPEFLIYFQGTGAADDSGLPNDRFFAVRPEGSVSTLKIQRTERGDSAVYLCASSFNRNTEAFFGQGTRLTVV.

The chain carries TRBV19 and TRBJ1-3; possibly TRBD1 for D (5 bases). Germline CDR1 and CDR2: LNHDA and SQIVND (reference sequence). The CDR3 length is 14 residues. V dropped 5 bases and J dropped 3 bases, with 11 bases sitting between them. Written as DNA, the CDR3 is TGTGCCAGTAGTTCGGAGGGGAATGGAAACACCATATATTTT. Protein sequence: CASSSEGNGNTIYF.

This CDR3 is CASSRSRGNEAFF. DNA of the CDR3: TGTGCCAGCAGCCGCTCCCGGGGGAATGAAGCTTTCTTT. The chain uses TRBV7-9 and TRBJ1-1, with D tentatively TRBD1 (5 bases). The V and J ends lost 5 bases and 7 bases respectively, with 14 bases between them. The CDR3 consists of 13 residues. Germline V lookup: CDR1 SEHNR, CDR2 FQNEAQ (reference sequence). Complete variable domain (other parts from reference TRBV7-9 and TRBJ1-1): DTGVSQNPRHKITKRGQNVTFRCDPISEHNRLYWYRQTLGQGPEFLTYFQNEAQLEKSRLLSDRFSAERPKGSFSTLEIQRTEQGDSAMYLCASSRSRGNEAFFGQGTRLTVV.

This chain connects TRBV6-9 to TRBJ2-1, with 14 bases aligning to TRBD2. Germline loops: CDR1 MNHGY, CDR2 SVAAGI. J was trimmed by 7 bases and V by 6 bases; bases with no gene match: 5. CDR3 size: 15 residues. As DNA, the CDR3 is TGTGCCAGCAGCAAGGGACTAGCGGGAGTGAATGAGCAGTTCTTC. This translates into CASSKGLAGVNEQFF.

This chain connects TRBV28 to TRBJ1-5; 7 bases are shared with TRBD1. Germline CDR1 MDHEN, CDR2 SYDVKM. Unmatched junction bases numbered 7, after V lost 6 bases and J lost 5 bases. The CDR3 is 14 amino acids. CDR3: CASRSGTVDQPQHF. In DNA, the CDR3 is TGTGCCAGCAGATCCGGGACAGTCGATCAGCCCCAGCATTTT.

CDR3 bases: TGCGCCAGCAGCCAAGAAAGCCTGACGGGGAACACTGAAGCTTTCTTT. The encoded protein is CASSQESLTGNTEAFF. This chain joins TRBV4-1 and TRBJ1-1, with unresolved D. V shed 0 bases and J shed 1 base, with 12 bases lying between them. Germline V gene sequence: CDR1 MGHRA, CDR2 YSYEKL. CDR3 length: 16 amino acids.

The CDR3 bases are TGTGCCAGCTCAGGCTTATCAGATTCGAACACCGGGGAGCTGTTTTTT. Its protein product is CASSGLSDSNTGELFF. The chain has TRBV18 and TRBJ2-2; D remains unclear. Trimming shortened V by 5 bases and J by 0 bases, and 13 bases separated the two germline ends. Germline V CDR1 and CDR2: KGHSH, LQKENI. The CDR3 has 16 amino acids.

The chain combines TRBV29-1 with TRBJ2-2; TRBD1 might be the D (5 bases). CDR3 length: 15 residues. Germline V lookup: CDR1 SQVTM, CDR2 ANQGSEA. The V and J ends lost 1 base and 2 bases respectively, with 11 bases between them. CDR3 coding DNA: TGCAGCGTTGAAGTCCGCCAGGGCAACACCGGGGAGCTGTTTTTT. This gives the protein CSVEVRQGNTGELFF.

The chain employs TRBV4-1 and TRBJ2-7, with D possibly being TRBD2 (5 bases). V gave up 0 bases and J gave up 4 bases, with 16 bases separating them. CDR1 is MGHRA, CDR2 YSYEKL, per germline. The CDR3 has 16 residues. The CDR3: CASSQEGVSADYEQYF. CDR3 DNA: TGCGCCAGCAGCCAAGAAGGAGTCTCAGCGGATTACGAGCAGTACTTC.

This clone turned up a few times. The chain links TRBV19 to TRBJ1-1; 8 nucleotides agree with TRBD1. CDR1 is LNHDA, CDR2 SQIVND, per germline (reference sequence). V shed 10 bases and J 1 base; nucleotides not matched to a gene: 17. This CDR3 has 17 residues. The DNA for the CDR3 is TGTGCCACTCGACCGGGGGCAGGGGGCTGGGAGAACACTGAAGCTTTCTTT. Protein: CATRPGAGGWENTEAFF.

V and J are TRBV28 and TRBJ2-5; D perhaps matches TRBD1 (5 bases). Germline CDR1 MDHEN, CDR2 SYDVKM. V was trimmed by 3 bases and J by 2 bases, leaving 10 bases between them. The CDR3 is 14 amino acids. The CDR3 is CASSLGQMQETQYF. The CDR3 DNA follows: TGTGCCAGCAGTTTGGGGCAGATGCAAGAGACCCAGTACTTC.

This clone was found once. The V gene is TRBV19, the J gene TRBJ2-5; a possible D gene is TRBD1 (7 bases). Looked up from germline, CDR1 is LNHDA and CDR2 is SQIVND (reference sequence). The CDR3 runs to 17 residues. V lost 7 bases to trimming and J lost 5 bases, with 26 bases between them. The CDR3 loop is CASKVRGGGGSGETQYF. The CDR3 DNA sequence: TGTGCCAGTAAGGTGCGAGGAGGGGGCGGATCAGGGGAGACCCAGTACTTC.

This clone is labeled large (0.1 to 1%). The rearrangement links TRBV19 to TRBJ2-1; 11 nucleotides agree with TRBD2. The CDR3 has 15 residues. The V and J ends lost 4 bases and 9 bases, in that order; junction bases with no gene match: 8. Germline CDR1 and CDR2: LNHDA and SQIVND (reference sequence). The CDR3 loop is CASSSTSGSLSEQFF. Written as DNA, the CDR3 is TGTGCCAGTAGTAGTACTAGCGGGAGTTTGAGTGAGCAGTTCTTC.

This clone counts as medium-sized. The J gene is TRBJ1-2, the V gene TRBV6-4, with D perhaps matching TRBD1 (5 bases). Per germline, CDR1 MRHNA and CDR2 SNTAGT. V lost 4 bases to trimming and J lost 8 bases, with 14 bases between them. This CDR3 has 13 amino acids. The CDR3 here is CASSAQGGGGYTF. In DNA form, the CDR3 reads TGTGCCAGCAGTGCCCAGGGAGGAGGCGGCTACACCTTC.

This chain connects TRBV28 to TRBJ2-6; TRBD1 matches at 8 bases. V dropped 7 bases and J dropped 0; count of bases not matched to a gene: 5. The CDR3 is 16 residues long. Germline loops: CDR1 MDHEN, CDR2 SYDVKM. The CDR3 DNA is TGTGCCAGCAAGGGACAGGACAGCTCTGGGGCCAACGTCCTGACTTTC. Amino acid sequence: CASKGQDSSGANVLTF.

This chain joins TRBV5-4 and TRBJ1-2, with a weak D call TRBD1 (5 bases). Trimming pared 3 bases from V and 6 bases from J, leaving 18 bases between. This CDR3 spans 15 amino acids. Germline lookup yields CDR1 SGHNT and CDR2 YYREEE (reference sequence). CDR3 in amino acids: CASSSGTAIVDGYTF. For the CDR3, the DNA is TGTGCCAGCAGCTCGGGGACTGCAATTGTGGATGGCTACACCTTC.